A selection of T cell receptor beta chains follows, all from one sample in a study of T cells in Graves' hyperthyroidism and ophthalmopathy. One entry per CDR3 protein results from TCRdb running MiXCR on the multiplex PCR reads. Among fewer than 900,000 distinct CDR3 sequences, roughly 17% were seen once, and the ten largest hold roughly 8%. The sample was blood. These receptors were taken from a man between 18 and 29 years old with Graves' hyperthyroidism. The CDR3 runs from the conserved cysteine through the conserved F or W. Each record gives: clone size, V gene, D gene, J gene, CDR3 DNA, CDR3 protein. The D gene is left open where the match is weak. Some rows mark clone size as missing; the rest say once, few, many or name a class of expanded clone.

many,TRBV27,NA,TRBJ2-4,TGTGCCAGCAGTCAGGACGGAGCCAAAAACATTCAGTACTTC,CASSQDGAKNIQYF
NA,TRBV28,TRBD1,TRBJ2-2,TGTGCCAGCAGGCAACAGGGGTCGGCCGGGGAGCTGTTTTTT,CASRQQGSAGELFF
NA,TRBV9,NA,TRBJ1-1,TGTGCCAGCAGCGTAGGGATCGATGGAGGGAACACTGAAGCTTTCTTT,CASSVGIDGGNTEAFF
few,TRBV30,NA,TRBJ2-5,TGTGCCTGGAGTTCTACCACAGGGGAGACCCAGTACTTC,CAWSSTTGETQYF
many,TRBV29-1,TRBD2,TRBJ2-3,TGCAGCGTTGATATGGCGGGAGTTTTGACAGATACGCAGTATTTT,CSVDMAGVLTDTQYF
few,TRBV6-2/TRBV6-3,NA,TRBJ1-1,TGTGCCGCTTCGGGGGGGCCGAGGACTGAAGCTTTCTTT,CAASGGPRTEAFF
NA,TRBV15,TRBD2,TRBJ2-1,TGTGCCACCAGCAGAGCACCTAGCGGGCTGAGCTCCTACAATGAGCAGTTCTTC,CATSRAPSGLSSYNEQFF
few,TRBV6-1,NA,TRBJ2-4,TGTGCCAGCAGTCCACAGGCGTGGAACATTCAGTACTTC,CASSPQAWNIQYF
NA,TRBV12-3/TRBV12-4,NA,TRBJ2-7,TGTGCCAGCAGCACCGACAAAGAGCAGTACTTC,CASSTDKEQYF
NA,TRBV10-3,TRBD1,TRBJ1-1,TGTGCCATCAGTGAGACAGGGGGGTTGAACACTGAAGCTTCCTTT,CAISETGGLNTEASF
NA,TRBV6-1,TRBD1,TRBJ2-7,TGTGCCAGCAGTTCAACAGGGGGCAGGAGCTACGAGCAGTACTTC,CASSSTGGRSYEQYF
few,TRBV9,TRBD2,TRBJ2-1,TGTGCCAGCAGCCCTCATAGCGGGAGACCGGGGAATGAGCAGTTCTTC,CASSPHSGRPGNEQFF
many,TRBV27,NA,TRBJ2-7,TGTGCCAGCAGTCCCGGTGGAGGGAGCCCCTACGAGCAGTACTTC,CASSPGGGSPYEQYF
NA,TRBV28,TRBD2,TRBJ2-1,TGTGCCAGCAGTTTGGGAGGGTCGGATGAGCAGTTCTTC,CASSLGGSDEQFF
NA,TRBV9,TRBD2,TRBJ2-7,TGTGCCAGCAGCCCGAGTGTTACTAGCGGGTTCTACGAGCAGTACTTC,CASSPSVTSGFYEQYF
NA,TRBV30,TRBD1,TRBJ1-3,TGTGCCTGGAGTGTAGGGACAGGGACCAACACCATATATTTT,CAWSVGTGTNTIYF
NA,TRBV19,TRBD2,TRBJ2-1,TGTGCCAGTAGTACCACTAGCGGGAGACATAGGGAGCAGTTCTTC,CASSTTSGRHREQFF
NA,TRBV7-8,NA,TRBJ2-2,TGTGCCAGCAGCTTAGATAGGGAGCTCATTAACACCGGGGAGCTGTTTTTT,CASSLDRELINTGELFF
NA,TRBV4-2,TRBD2,TRBJ2-2,TGTGCCAGCAGCCGCACAGCGGGAGGCTCCGGGGAGCTGTTTTTT,CASSRTAGGSGELFF
NA,TRBV7-9,TRBD1,TRBJ1-6,TGTGCCAGCAGCTTAGAGACAGGGACGTACTCACCCCTCCACTTT,CASSLETGTYSPLHF
many,TRBV28,TRBD1,TRBJ1-1,TGTGCCAGCAGTACGGACAGGGGGGGGAACACTGAAGCTTTCTTT,CASSTDRGGNTEAFF
NA,TRBV4-2,NA,TRBJ2-1,TGTGCCAGCAGCCAAGATCTGGTAAAGAGCGATGCGTTCTTC,CASSQDLVKSDAFF
NA,TRBV5-1,NA,TRBJ2-1,TGTGCCAGCAGTCGGCCGGGACGGACAGAGTACAATGAGCAGTTCTTC,CASSRPGRTEYNEQFF
NA,TRBV7-9,NA,TRBJ2-7,TGTGCCAGCAGCTCAATGGGGCAGGCGAGCTCCTACGAGCAGTACTTC,CASSSMGQASSYEQYF
many,TRBV28,NA,TRBJ2-7,TGTGCCAGCACCCCCCTTGATTCCTACGAGCAGTACTTC,CASTPLDSYEQYF
many,TRBV2,NA,TRBJ1-2,TGTGCCAGCAGTGCGGGGGGAGACTATGGCTACACCTTC,CASSAGGDYGYTF
few,TRBV2,NA,TRBJ2-7,TGTGCCAGTACTCCGGGACGAGTCTACGAGCAGTACTTC,CASTPGRVYEQYF
NA,TRBV9,NA,TRBJ1-2,TGTGCCAGCAGCGTAGATGGGGAGATCTATGGCTACACCTTC,CASSVDGEIYGYTF
few,TRBV6-1,TRBD2,TRBJ2-1,TGTGCCAGCAAGGCTACCGGGACTAGCGGGAGAGTGTACAATGTGCAGTTCTTC,CASKATGTSGRVYNVQFF
few,TRBV27,TRBD2,TRBJ2-1,TGTGCCAGTAGCCCCGGGACTAGCGGGAGATTTCTGTTCTTC,CASSPGTSGRFLFF
NA,TRBV6-1,NA,TRBJ2-2,TGTGCCAGCATCGACGAGGGTAACGGGGAGCTGTTTTTT,CASIDEGNGELFF
NA,TRBV29-1,TRBD2,TRBJ2-7,TGCAGCGTTCGGGGGGGGACTAGCGGCCCTCATGCCCCCTCGTACTCCTACGAGCAGTACTTC,CSVRGGTSGPHAPSYSYEQYF
many,TRBV7-2,NA,TRBJ2-7,TGTGCCAGCAGCGCCGGGACTTCCTACGAGCAGTACTTC,CASSAGTSYEQYF
NA,TRBV7-2,NA,TRBJ2-2,TGTGCCAGCAGGTTCGTCGGGGAGCTGTTTTTT,CASRFVGELFF
NA,TRBV6-1,NA,TRBJ1-5,TGTGCCACCCAGAGGGGAGATCAGCCCCAGCATTTT,CATQRGDQPQHF
many,TRBV30,TRBD1,TRBJ1-1,TGTGCCTGGGTGGACAGGGCGTATACTGAAGCTTTCTTT,CAWVDRAYTEAFF
NA,TRBV27,TRBD2,TRBJ2-1,TGTGCCAGCAGTAGACTCGGGACTAGGGATGAGCAGTTCTTC,CASSRLGTRDEQFF
NA,TRBV10-3,NA,TRBJ2-7,TGTGCCATCAGTGACCCGGGTCTTAAGGCCTACGAGCAGTACTTC,CAISDPGLKAYEQYF
NA,TRBV5-5,NA,TRBJ1-2,TGTGCCAGCAGCTTGATAGGCCTGAACTATGGCTACACCTTC,CASSLIGLNYGYTF
many,TRBV27,NA,TRBJ2-1,TGTGCCAGCAGTTTCATCGGGGGCGACTACAATGAGCAGTTCTTC,CASSFIGGDYNEQFF
few,TRBV30,NA,TRBJ2-3,TGTGCCTGGAGGGGATCTAGCACAGATACGCAGTATTTT,CAWRGSSTDTQYF
NA,TRBV12-3/TRBV12-4,NA,TRBJ2-1,TGTGCCAGCGCCCCCGGGAGCTCCTACAATGGGCAGTTCTTC,CASAPGSSYNGQFF
many,TRBV20-1,TRBD2,TRBJ2-1,TGCAGTGCTAGAGCGGTAGCGGGGCCTTACGATGAGCAGTTCTTC,CSARAVAGPYDEQFF
NA,TRBV19,TRBD2,TRBJ2-2,TGTGCCAGTAGTGACGTAGCGGGGAACACCGGGGAGCTGTTTTTT,CASSDVAGNTGELFF
NA,TRBV6-1,TRBD1,TRBJ1-5,TGTGCCAGCAGCCCCGGGACAGACCTAGGGAATCAGCCCCAGCATTTT,CASSPGTDLGNQPQHF
many,TRBV2,NA,TRBJ2-7,TGTGCCAGCGCGAGACGGGGAGTCGAGCAGTACTTC,CASARRGVEQYF
NA,TRBV3-1,NA,TRBJ2-1,TGTGCCAGCAGCCAAGTAGCGGAGGCCTGGGGTGAGCAGTTCTTC,CASSQVAEAWGEQFF
few,TRBV28,TRBD1,TRBJ1-2,TGTGCCAGCAGTTTAAAGGGGGCATTCCACTATGGCTACACCTTC,CASSLKGAFHYGYTF
many,TRBV12-5,NA,TRBJ2-1,TGTGCTAGTGGTTTGGTACGGGGTAATGAGCAGTTCTTC,CASGLVRGNEQFF
few,TRBV2,NA,TRBJ2-3,TGTGCCAGCAGCCGGGACCCCCGGGGCAGCACAGATACGCAGTATTTT,CASSRDPRGSTDTQYF